Detailed here is one T cell receptor beta chain. The antigen is undetermined. These data are taken from a study of beta chain features in type 1 diabetes. Study-level results: In all four CD4+ subsets, TCRB CDR3 length was significantly, moderately reduced in type 1 diabetes.

The CDR3 totals 15 residues. CDR1 is SEHNR and CDR2 is FQNEAQ in the germline V gene (reference sequence). V was pared by 2 bases and J by 1 base, with 10 bases between. All of the isolated RNA was reverse transcribed, so expressed TCRB transcripts were sequenced. Here immunoSEQ multiplex PCR was the method, and the copy in TCRdb shows in-frame clones only, minus some. The top ten hold approximately 2.3% of the sample, which has some 44,000 clones, over 60% seen once. Sequenced input: Tregs from blood. The sequence came from a young woman with type 1 diabetes. The V gene is TRBV7-9, the J gene TRBJ2-3; D is ambiguous. The CDR3 spells CASSLRIRGTDTQYF. The CDR3 nucleotides are TGTGCCAGCAGCTTAAGGATCCGGGGCACAGATACGCAGTATTTT.